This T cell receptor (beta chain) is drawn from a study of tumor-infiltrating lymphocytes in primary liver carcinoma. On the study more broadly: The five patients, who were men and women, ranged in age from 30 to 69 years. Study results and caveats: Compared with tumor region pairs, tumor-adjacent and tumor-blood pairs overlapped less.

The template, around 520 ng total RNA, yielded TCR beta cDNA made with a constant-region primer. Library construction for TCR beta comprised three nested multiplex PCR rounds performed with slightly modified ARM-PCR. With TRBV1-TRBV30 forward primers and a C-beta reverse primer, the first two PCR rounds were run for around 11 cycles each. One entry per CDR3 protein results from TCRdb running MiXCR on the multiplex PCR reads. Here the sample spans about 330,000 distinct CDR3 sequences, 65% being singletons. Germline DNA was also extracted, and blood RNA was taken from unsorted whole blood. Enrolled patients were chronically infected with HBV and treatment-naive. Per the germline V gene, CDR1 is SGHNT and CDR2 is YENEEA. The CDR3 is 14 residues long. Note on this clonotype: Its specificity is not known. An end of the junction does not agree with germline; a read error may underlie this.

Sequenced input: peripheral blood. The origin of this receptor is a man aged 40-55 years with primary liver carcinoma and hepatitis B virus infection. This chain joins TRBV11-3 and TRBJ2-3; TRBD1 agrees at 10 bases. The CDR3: CASSLRQGADTHYF. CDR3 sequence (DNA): TGTGCCAGCAGCTTACGACAGGGGGCAGATACGCACTACTTT.